Given below is one TCR beta chain in context. The target of this receptor is not known. No base quality values were provided; no much bigger clone lies one nucleotide off. This specimen belongs to a study of T cell responses to AZD1222 COVID-19 vaccine (dated by TCRdb to the early 2020s). Regarding the research as a whole: A total of over 230 trial participants underwent TCR sequencing, of whom around 210 had received two doses of AZD1222 and roughly 26 had received two doses of the MenACWY control vaccine. Trial participants were enrolled by age into subgroups of 18-55, 56-69 and 70-plus years, and around 140, 26 and 57 TCR-sequenced participants, respectively, were included in these subgroups.

The time point label corresponds to: baseline before first vaccination. Sample treatment or condition, as interpreted from the label and publication: meningococcal conjugate vaccine given as trial control. Vaccinee samples were obtained from the UK trials COV001 and COV002, which included a single-blind randomized controlled phase 2/3 trial of AZD1222 (ChAdOx1 nCoV-19) in healthy adults. Trial participant PBMC samples were collected at day 0 and day 28 after the second dose for TCRbeta chain sequencing. The CDR3 regions of human TCRbeta chains were analyzed by immunosequencing. As for the original processing: TCRs in the repertoires were matched against a reference library of SARS-CoV-2-specific TCRs that had been generated with the MIRA antigen-specificity platform. Breadth was defined as the fraction of unique TCRs that were SARS-CoV-2-associated. Depth was defined as the fraction of total T cells that were SARS-CoV-2-associated. Using the MIRA data, every spike-specific TCR was mapped to the spike region that the TCR reacted to and assigned to either a CD4 or a CD8 class. Log10-transformed breadth and depth values were compared by one-way ANOVA with Sidak's multiple comparisons tests. TCRdb's version of the immuneACCESS table is confined to in-frame rearrangements and falls short of the full clone set. An unresolved V gene accounts for under half of the shortfall where checked; the remainder is of unknown origin. Clonal size and the V and J genes are those of that table, whereas D and trimming came from the DNA. This sample lists 140,000 to 150,000 clones; approximately 78% were detected once. The top ten hold about 4% of the sample.

CDR1 and CDR2 are drawn from the germline V gene (reference sequence): SSHAT, FNYEAQ. The CDR3 spans 14 residues, from the cysteine through the phenylalanine. The sequence is cut down to CDR3 DNA, 42 bases in frame from base 1. The V and J ends are trimmed by 7 bases and 1 base, leaving 13 bases between them. Findings and caveats that apply to the study as a whole: In the small 56-69-year group, the increase in depth fell short of significance, most likely because of low power. Nearly half of unique spike-specific TCRs reportedly recognized epitopes outside regions mutated in the B.1.351 and B.1.1.7 variants. After two AZD1222 doses, spike-specific TCR breadth and depth were significantly higher than at day 0 and than in MenACWY recipients. No day 14 peak-response samples were available, so repertoires were characterized only after the peak T cell response. Vaccine-associated CD4 TCRs spanned the whole spike protein, with dominant responses in regions 160-218 and 743-854. Only a handful of AZD1222 recipients were SARS-CoV-2 seropositive at baseline, limiting conclusions about previously exposed vaccinees. Participants were mostly white British and included more females than males, and it was suggested by the authors that clonal diversity may have been underestimated.

The sequence is built from TRBV7-7 and TRBJ1-1, with the D gene not clear enough to name. This specimen consisted of peripheral blood, obtained on day 0 of MenACWY control vaccination. The receptor was derived from an adult in good health. Here the CDR3 is given as CASKVPISNTEAFF. The DNA is TGTGCCAGCAAGGTCCCGATTTCGAACACTGAAGCTTTCTTT.